This paragraph covers one TCR beta chain sequence. Which antigen it targets is not known. No base qualities exist here, and no much larger clone lies one base off it. This record comes from a study of cytomegalovirus exposure and HLA in healthy donors (dated by TCRdb to the late 2010s). Turning to the overall study: In an earlier analysis of several hundred of the donors, around 290 Gb of sequence data and 117 million unique TCR beta sequences from 180 million or so T cells were reported. Roughly 300 gigabases of sequencing data and approximately 85 million unique TCR sequences were included in an early release covering several hundred HLA-typed donors. Of the 350 to 400 genotyped donors, 65% to 90% fell in the genetic ancestry cluster associated with self-reported Caucasian donors. The study was designed to test whether signatures of past pathogen exposure could be identified by cataloging public T cell receptors. The T cell repertoires of roughly 660 subjects were profiled by immunosequencing and related to cytomegalovirus serostatus. In addition to the first cohort of approximately 650 subjects, a separate validation cohort of 100 to 150 different subjects was used. High-throughput TCR immunosequencing, statistical association of individual TCRs with disease status, and machine learning were combined to predict cytomegalovirus infection status. To study patterns of TCR occurrence, a later analysis re-analyzed previously published TCR beta repertoires from around 700 donors and added high-resolution HLA genotyping. Rather than using new phenotypic data, the later analysis identified candidate immune exposures from TCR beta sequences and from how often those sequences occurred across donors. In an earlier analysis of 550 to 700 of the donors, high-throughput TCR beta sequencing was used to judge whether each TCR beta V gene segment behaved as functional or pseudogenic. Donor age, sex, ethnicity and CMV serostatus were collected together with the repertoire data. A later genetic analysis used genome-wide SNP genotypes for about three fifths of the 666 donors, treating that subset as a discovery cohort. Every repertoire in the discovery cohort had been generated on one and the same sequencing platform. HLA typing covered class I and class II loci at four-digit resolution. Typing coverage differed by locus: A, B, C, DRB1 and DQB1 were typed in about 629-640 donors, DQA1 in roughly 500, DPA1 in around 610, and DPB1 in approximately 450. Roughly five DR-DQ haplotypes were treated as single units for association and clustering because of strong linkage in the cohort. Across some 400 genotyped donors of the cohort, an average of about 220,000 unique TCR beta nucleotide sequences per donor were sequenced, and approximately 17% of those sequences were non-productive. What the authors observed across the whole study: In a later genetic analysis, a missense DCLRE1C variant was associated with V-gene and J-gene trimming of TCR beta chains, and the association was replicated in an independent cohort. Correlated functional status among segregating V segments might be attributable to linkage disequilibrium, but an unknown experimental factor could not be ruled out. The presence/absence analyses assumed that sequencing depth was roughly uniform across donors, and that assumption may not be true. In vitro tests confirmed that a few of the cytomegalovirus-associated TCR beta chains recognize cytomegalovirus antigens. Most TCR sequences were observed very rarely across donors, whereas some public TCRs were present in many individuals. The study listed 164 TCR beta chains as associated with cytomegalovirus. The cohort was sequenced for TCR beta chains only, and without alpha or paired-chain data the features that could be detected were limited. A cluster of highly shared sequence variants was judged likely to represent a technical artifact of the sequencing pipeline. A further reported finding was that TCR beta sequences accurately predicted the HLA-A and HLA-B alleles for most subjects in the first cohort. According to a later analysis, parvovirus B19, influenza, CMV and Epstein-Barr virus appeared linked to several top co-occurrence clusters. According to a later analysis, most CMV-associated TCR beta chains appeared to be HLA-restricted, and the HLA associations seemed to be driven largely by CMV exposure. Over 15 rarely observed V segments, including chromosome 9 orphons, were excluded from the earlier analysis of approximately 500 of the donors because counts were too low. When HLA alleles, especially DR and DQ, strongly co-occurred, TCR associations were difficult to assign to individual alleles. In a later genetic analysis, fewer N-insertions in productive TCRs were reported among donors in an Asian-associated ancestry cluster than the approximately 710-donor mean. Specific HLA alleles were associated with roughly 16,000 TCR beta sequences at a false discovery rate of 0.05 in a later analysis. Cytomegalovirus status was reported to be diagnosed by the classifier with high specificity and sensitivity in both the original and validation cohorts. Because the 87-base-pair reads could not distinguish some IMGT-functional V segments, including TRBV6-2 and TRBV6-3, those segments were excluded. A later analysis found that HLA-associated TCR beta chains were more clonally expanded and had lower generation probabilities than equally common non-associated chains. It was suggested by the authors that the approach could potentially be generalized to other disease states and immunological phenotypes. The only immune exposure information available for the cohort was CMV serostatus. In an earlier analysis of 450 to 750 of the donors, most TCR beta V segments appeared in productive rearrangements about 87% or about 30% of the time, broadly matching IMGT annotations. In a later analysis, TCR association rates were found to vary across HLA loci, with the most associated TCRs seen for DRB1 alleles and the fewest for HLA-C alleles. HLA typing was unavailable for some donors at each locus, so association tests used only the typed subset.

Libraries were constructed by the immunoSEQ multiplex PCR assay. For the multiplex PCR, a mixture combining 60 forward primers for TCR Vbeta segments and 13 reverse primers for TCR Jbeta segments was used. A multiplex PCR assay on genomic DNA amplified the CDR3 region of rearranged TCR beta genes. On the Illumina HiSeq System, the amplified TCR beta libraries were sequenced as 87-base-pair reads. On the authors' methods: In a later analysis, tens of millions of unique TCR beta chains were counted across the 690 or so repertoires, and approximately 11 million of these chains were shared by at least two donors. Raw reads were error-corrected and collapsed into unique sequences by a nearest-neighbor algorithm in which closely related sequences were merged to remove PCR and sequencing errors. V, D and J gene segments were assigned by aligning CDR3 sequences to IMGT reference sequences. For a sequence to be retained, at least a six-nucleotide match to both a V gene segment and a J gene segment was required. Rearrangements were classified as productive when the CDR3 lacked stop codons and remained in frame with V and J, and all other rearrangements were classified as non-productive. CDR3 was defined by IMGT convention, running from the second conserved V-encoded cysteine to the conserved J-encoded phenylalanine. Sequences without an unambiguous match to a single V gene segment were excluded from the earlier analysis of about 630 of the donors. An earlier analysis of a few hundred of the donors classified V segments as functional when productive rearrangements were above 56.7% and as segregating when the standard deviation between donors was above 5%. A statistical classification framework was developed to diagnose cytomegalovirus status using the catalog of TCR beta chain sequences. In a later analysis, TCR nucleotide sequences were compared against IMGT/GENE-DB human TR gene sequences so that V and J genes could be assigned. A later analysis assigned CDR3 sequences and most-parsimonious VDJ recombination scenarios with the TCRdist pipeline. In a later analysis, each TCR beta chain was defined by its CDR3 amino acid sequence together with its V-gene family, and reads lacking a unique V-gene family were excluded. As a way to deal with suspected cross-contamination and a sequencing artifact, a later analysis dropped roughly 620 nucleotide sequences that were highly shared and had low generation probability. For each public chain, a later analysis derived a clonal expansion index from normalized ranks of inferred template counts within each repertoire. Generation probabilities in a later analysis came from a VDJ recombination model fitted to out-of-frame rearrangements, and those results were checked against IGoR. A later analysis scored TCR-TCR, TCR-HLA and TCR-CMV co-occurrence with hypergeometric tests, applying a repertoire-size bias correction to TCR pairs. False discovery rates were estimated in a later analysis by permuting HLA or CMV assignments 20 times. In a later analysis, co-occurring TCRs were grouped using DBSCAN, and TCRdist sequence similarity was added for clustering within HLA-allele-positive subsets. Co-occurrence clustering excluded repertoires with fewer than 30,000 or more than 120,000 public chains, plus five with anomalous nucleotide sharing. TCRdb took over this immuneACCESS table, retaining in-frame rearrangements with V and J assigned. Such tables are incomplete; in checked studies, under half of the missing clones stem from an unresolved V gene, and the remainder is unexplained. For V, J and clone size, that table is used; D and trimming come from the DNA. The sample table contains about 150,000 clones; only one count was recorded for 60% to 75% of them. The ten largest clonotypes hold more than 6.5% of the sample.

The cohort comprised 550 to 700 healthy bone marrow donors. All cohort members were sampled while nominally healthy, although unrecorded immune exposures were likely present. The donor was CMV seronegative and was included in the group of about 400 seronegative cohort members. Every donor gave a peripheral blood sample, and the peripheral blood mononuclear cells from that sample were used for TCR beta sequencing. The Qiagen DNeasy Blood Extraction Kit was used to extract genomic DNA from the blood cell samples. The germline V gene (reference sequence) gives CDR1 as SEHNR and CDR2 as FQNEAQ. The CDR3 contains 15 residues, cysteine and phenylalanine counted. Only the CDR3 portion is preserved as DNA: 45 bases, with reading frame beginning at the first base. V lost 7 bases and J lost 0 bases; the stretch between them is 16 bases long.

Sequencing input: PBMCs. This clonotype originated in a man under 40 in good health and CMV-seronegative. Recombination connected TRBV7-9 to TRBJ2-7; possibly the D gene is TRBD2, per 6 matching bases. The CDR3 reads CASTLPGGDSYEQYF. The DNA sequence is as follows: TGTGCCAGCACCCTACCCGGAGGGGACTCCTACGAGCAGTACTTC.